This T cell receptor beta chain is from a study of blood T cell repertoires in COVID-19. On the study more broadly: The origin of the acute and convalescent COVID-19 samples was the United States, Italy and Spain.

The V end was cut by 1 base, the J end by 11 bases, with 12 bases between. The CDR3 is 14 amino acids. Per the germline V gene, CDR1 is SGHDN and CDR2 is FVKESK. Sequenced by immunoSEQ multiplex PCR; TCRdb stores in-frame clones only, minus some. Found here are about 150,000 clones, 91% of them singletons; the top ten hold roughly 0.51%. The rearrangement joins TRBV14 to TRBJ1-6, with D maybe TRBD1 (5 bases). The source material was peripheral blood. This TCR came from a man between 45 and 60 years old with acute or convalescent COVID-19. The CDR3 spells CASSQGGAATPLHF. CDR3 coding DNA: TGTGCCAGCAGCCAAGGCGGGGCGGCGACACCCCTCCACTTT.